The 25 T cell receptor beta chains below all came from one sample that was sequenced in a study of molecular identifiers for immune sequencing clone quantification. TCRdb re-called the PCR reads through MiXCR, storing one row per CDR3 protein. The sample lists 63,000 or so distinct CDR3 sequences, 15% to 20% occurring once. Sequencing was done on a sample of naive CD8+ T cells from blood, with Jurkat cell RNA spiked in. Sample subset: FACS-sorted CD8+CD4-CCR7+CD45RA+ naive T cells. These receptors were taken from a human donor in good health. Some libraries in this study had Jurkat cell RNA spiked in.

Comments on this clonotype: This could be a read error, since a much larger clone is one nucleotide away. This rearrangement joins TRBV11-3 to TRBJ1-1, with a possible D match to TRBD1 (6 bases). The germline V gene has CDR1 SGHNT and CDR2 YENEEA. This CDR3 region has 15 residues. This CDR3 reads CASSGLTGLSAEALF. The CDR3 nucleotides read TGTGCCAGCAGCGGTCTCACAGGGTTATCGGCTGAAGCTCTCTTT.

This clonotype was recorded many times. The genes are TRBV5-6 and TRBJ2-1; 11 bases agree with TRBD2. V lost 3 bases to trimming and J lost 2 bases; unmatched junction nucleotides: 7. This CDR3 is built from 17 residues. The V gene's germline CDR1 is SGHDT and CDR2 YYEEEE. CDR3 nucleotides: TGTGCCAGCAGCTCTTCGGGACTAGCGGTAACCTACAATGAGCAGTTCTTC. Protein: CASSSSGLAVTYNEQFF.

Details on this clonotype: A much bigger clone sits one base away, suggesting this may be a read error. CDR3 region: CASGQVVAGLTGGEQYF. The CDR3 region has the DNA TGTGCCAGCGGCCAAGTGGTAGCGGGACTAACGGGTGGGGAGCAGTACTTC. The V and J genes are TRBV4-2 and TRBJ2-7; 8 bases match TRBD2. Germline CDR1 is LGHNA and CDR2 is YNFKEQ. This CDR3 contains 17 residues.

The sample holds many counts of this clonotype. The chain links TRBV11-2 to TRBJ2-5; 7 bases fit TRBD2. From germline, CDR1 is SGHAT and CDR2 FQNNGV. This CDR3 comprises 16 residues. The V gene end was trimmed by 1 base and the J gene end by 0 bases; junction bases not matched to a gene: 5. The CDR3 reads CASSLGLAVYQETQYF. The CDR3 region has the DNA TGTGCCAGCAGCTTAGGGCTAGCGGTATACCAAGAGACCCAGTACTTC.

This clonotype was found many times. V and J are TRBV4-2 and TRBJ2-7; the D is unclear. The CDR3 is made up of 15 amino acids. The V gene lost 0 bases and the J gene lost 7 bases, with 16 bases spanning the gap. The germline CDR1 and CDR2 sequences are LGHNA and YNFKEQ. The CDR3 nucleotides read TGTGCCAGCAGCCAAGAAATAAGCCCCGCGGAAGAGCAGTACTTC. Translated, it gives CASSQEISPAEEQYF.

In the case of this clonotype: It may be a read error: a sequence one base away is much more abundant. The chain employs TRBV11-2 and TRBJ2-7; TRBD2 might be the D (5 bases). The CDR3 is made up of 13 amino acids. CDR1 is SGHAT, CDR2 FQNNGV, per germline. The CDR3 loop is CASSLGLAFEQCF. CDR3 DNA: TGTGCCAGCAGCTTAGGGCTAGCTTTCGAGCAGTGCTTC.

This clonotype occurred a few times. The rearrangement joins TRBV11-2 to TRBJ2-2; 8 bases map to TRBD2. The CDR3 loop spans 16 amino acids. Per germline, CDR1 SGHAT and CDR2 FQNNGV. Germline trimming cut 5 bases from V and 3 bases from J; bases unmatched to any gene: 8. CDR3 in amino acids: CASSGGREDYTGELFF. For the CDR3, the DNA is TGTGCCAGCAGCGGTGGGCGGGAGGACTACACCGGGGAGCTGTTTTTT.

J is TRBJ2-3 and V is TRBV29-1; possible D gene TRBD2, 6 bases. The germline CDR1 and CDR2 sequences are SQVTM and ANQGSEA. V lost 2 bases, J lost 3 bases, and 15 bases lay in between. The CDR3 has 15 residues. As DNA, the CDR3 is TGCAGCGTTGAAAGTGTCCGGGAGATGACAGATACGCAGTATTTT. It specifies CSVESVREMTDTQYF.

This clonotype appeared many times. For the CDR3, the DNA is TGCGCCAGCAGCCAAGAGCGGGGGACGAACACTGAAGCTTTCTTT. Its translation: CASSQERGTNTEAFF. The chain links TRBV4-3 to TRBJ1-1; D is perhaps TRBD1 (5 bases). Trimming shortened V by 0 bases and J by 1 base, and 9 bases separated the two germline ends. The CDR3 is 15 residues long. Germline-derived CDR1 and CDR2 are LGHNA and YSLEER.

This clonotype was counted at least ten times. The V call is TRBV28, the J call TRBJ2-6; D unresolved. Deletions cut 0 bases from V and 0 bases from J, with 6 bases between. CDR3 length: 16 residues. Germline CDR1 is MDHEN and CDR2 is SYDVKM. This chain's CDR3 is CASSLWPLSGANVLTF. The CDR3 DNA reads TGTGCCAGCAGTTTATGGCCCCTCTCTGGGGCCAACGTCCTGACTTTC.

This clonotype was detected a few times. This may arise from a read error, as a much more abundant clone is one base away. The rearrangement uses TRBV29-1 and TRBJ1-1; D is unclear. Trimming took off 2 bases at V and 6 bases at J, with 16 bases between the two ends. Per the germline V gene, CDR1 is SQVTM and CDR2 is ANQGSEA. The CDR3 totals 14 residues. CDR3 in amino acids: CSVEHRAVHAEAFF. CDR3 in DNA: TGCAGCGTTGAACATAGGGCCGTGCACGCTGAAGCTTTCTTT.

This clonotype appeared many times. Here the CDR3 DNA reads TGCGCCAGCAGCCAAGACTCTGGAGGGTACCACTATGGCTACACCTTC. Protein product: CASSQDSGGYHYGYTF. The genes are TRBV4-1 and TRBJ1-2, with D unclear. Germline V gene sequence: CDR1 MGHRA, CDR2 YSYEKL. Trimming cost V 0 bases and J 3 bases, with 14 bases left between them. This CDR3 region has 16 residues.

This clonotype was recorded at least ten times. The gene calls are TRBV20-1 and TRBJ2-6; 13 bases are a match to TRBD2. J lost 2 bases, V lost 0 bases, and 1 base had no gene match. The CDR3 has 17 amino acids. The germline gives CDR1 DFQATT, CDR2 SNEGSKA (reference sequence). Here the CDR3 DNA reads TGCAGTGCTAGAGAACTAGCGGGAGGGCCTGGGGCCAACGTCCTGACTTTC. This encodes CSARELAGGPGANVLTF.

The CDR3 region has the DNA TGTGCCAGCAGTGTCGGACAGGGGCTCGTGGTCACTGAAGCTTTCTTT. This codes for CASSVGQGLVVTEAFF. This chain links TRBV6-1 with TRBJ1-1, with 9 nucleotides matching TRBD1. CDR1 and CDR2 from the germline V gene are MNHNS and SASEGT. CDR3 length equals 16 residues. The junction had 10 bases not matched to a gene; V was cut back by 4 bases and J by 4 bases.

This clonotype was found many times. This chain links TRBV6-1 with TRBJ1-1; D ambiguous. This CDR3 is 15 amino acids long. Per the germline V gene, CDR1 is MNHNS and CDR2 is SASEGT. The V end was cut by 2 bases, the J end by 1 base, with 11 bases between. Here the CDR3 reads CASSERGQWNTEAFF. Here the CDR3 DNA reads TGTGCCAGCAGTGAACGGGGTCAGTGGAACACTGAAGCTTTCTTT.

This clonotype was recorded at least ten times. The rearrangement joins TRBV25-1 to TRBJ2-3, with no clear D. V shed 3 bases and J shed 2 bases, with 9 bases lying between them. The CDR3 has 14 amino acids. Germline-derived CDR1 and CDR2 are MGHDK and SYGVNS. The CDR3 DNA sequence: TGTGCCAGCAGTGATGAAGGATTCACAGATACGCAGTATTTT. It yields the protein CASSDEGFTDTQYF.

There are many counts of this clonotype. The J gene is TRBJ2-1, the V gene TRBV20-1; the match to TRBD1 covers 11 bases. The length of the CDR3 is 15 residues. Germline-derived CDR1 and CDR2 are DFQATT and SNEGSKA (reference sequence). Trimming at V came to 1 base and at J to 4 bases, leaving 3 bases not matched to a gene. As DNA, the CDR3 is TGCAGTGCTAGAGGGACAGGGGGCAGTTACAATGAGCAGTTCTTC. Protein product: CSARGTGGSYNEQFF.

This clonotype was counted at least ten times. The V gene is TRBV13, the J gene TRBJ1-1; tentative D call: TRBD1 (6 bases). The germline V gene has CDR1 PRHDT and CDR2 FYEKMQ (reference sequence). Trimming stripped 5 bases from V and 6 bases from J, with 16 bases between. The CDR3 spans 14 residues. The CDR3 region is CASSPQGRWSEAFF. CDR3 sequence (DNA): TGTGCCAGCAGCCCGCAGGGGCGATGGTCTGAAGCTTTCTTT.

This clonotype came up many times. The chain couples TRBV2 to TRBJ2-6; D tentatively fits TRBD1 or TRBD2 (5 bases each). This CDR3 spans 15 amino acids. Trimming removed 7 bases at V and 1 base at J, with 11 bases between. Germline assignment: CDR1 SNHLY and CDR2 FYNNEI. The CDR3 sequence is CASNVRGSGANVLTF. The CDR3 region has the DNA TGTGCCAGCAACGTGAGGGGTTCTGGGGCCAACGTCCTGACTTTC.

At least ten counts were recorded for this clonotype. CDR3 loop: CASSPINEQFF. The CDR3 DNA reads TGTGCCAGCAGCCCGATCAATGAGCAGTTCTTC. The chain couples TRBV7-6 to TRBJ2-1; the D is unclear. The CDR3 spans 11 residues. Trimming cost V 5 bases and J 6 bases, with 5 bases left between them. Germline V CDR1 and CDR2: SGHVS, FNYEAQ.

This clonotype has at least ten counts. The rearrangement joins TRBV27 to TRBJ2-3; TRBD2 might be the D (6 bases). The germline CDR1 and CDR2 sequences are MNHEY and SMNVEV (reference sequence). CDR3 length equals 14 residues. V lost 2 bases and J 2 bases, leaving 8 bases between the germline ends. The CDR3 loop reads CASSLIAATDTQYF. In DNA, the CDR3 is TGTGCCAGCAGTTTAATAGCGGCCACAGATACGCAGTATTTT.

To note about this clonotype: A read error may explain this, as a much larger clone is one base away. The chain joins TRBV11-2 to TRBJ2-3; 8 bases agree with TRBD2. Unmatched junction bases numbered 8, after V lost 8 bases and J lost 1 base. CDR1 SGHAT and CDR2 FQNNGV come from the germline V gene. The CDR3 sequence is 15 residues long. Here the CDR3 reads CASGISGTGTDTQYF. DNA for the CDR3: TGTGCCAGCGGGATTAGCGGGACCGGCACAGATACGCAGTATTTT. Full variable domain (outside the CDR3, taken from reference TRBV11-2 and TRBJ2-3): EAGVAQSPRYKIIEKRQSVAFWCNPISGHATLYWYQQILGQGPKLLIQFQNNGVVDDSQLPKDRFSAERLKGVDSTLKIQPAKLEDSAVYLCASGISGTGTDTQYFGPGTRLTVL.

This clonotype appeared a few times. With a much larger clone just one base away, this may be a read error. The chain combines TRBV7-9 with TRBJ1-3; no clear D. The CDR3 contains 20 residues. Germline lookup yields CDR1 SEHNR and CDR2 FQNEAQ (reference sequence). V was trimmed by 1 base and J by 0 bases, leaving 22 bases between them. CDR3 nucleotide sequence: TGTGCCAGCAGCTTAGTGGGAGGACCAGCGCTCGCAAACTCTGGAAACACCATATATTTT. Amino acids: CASSLVGGPALANSGNTIYF.

This clonotype was seen only a few times. The chain has TRBV27 and TRBJ2-7, with D tentatively TRBD1 (5 bases). The CDR3 consists of 14 residues. Germline V gene data show CDR1 as MNHEY and CDR2 as SMNVEV (reference sequence). Deletions cut 6 bases from V and 3 bases from J, with 15 bases between. CDR3 amino acids: CASSPIGALYEQYF. CDR3 DNA sequence: TGTGCCAGCAGCCCAATTGGGGCGCTCTACGAGCAGTACTTC.

This clonotype was seen only a few times. A read error may be the cause here, since a much bigger clone is one base away. V and J are TRBV4-1 and TRBJ1-2; possibly TRBD1 for D (6 bases). This CDR3 has 16 residues. V was trimmed by 1 base and J by 1 base, leaving 13 bases between them. Germline CDR1 is MGHRA and CDR2 is YSYEKL. CDR3: CASSQGVGGLNYGYTF. The CDR3 DNA sequence: TGCGCCAGCAGCCAAGGTGTGGGGGGCCTTAACTATGGCTACACCTTC.